The 25 T cell receptor beta chains below were found in one sample sequenced in a study of cytomegalovirus exposure and HLA in healthy donors. TCRdb's copy holds only in-frame clones and misses some; the assay was immunoSEQ multiplex PCR. Of 65,000 to 85,000 clones in the sample, roughly 95% are singletons; the top ten hold 0.69%. The sequenced sample consisted of PBMCs. These receptors all come from a woman between 18 and 29 years old in good health and CMV-seronegative.

The chain employs TRBV5-3 and TRBJ2-7; no reliable D call. TRBV5-3 is given ORF status, its function remaining uncertain. The V and J ends lost 1 base and 2 bases respectively, with 19 bases between them. This CDR3 is built from 17 residues. The CDR3 nucleotides are TGTGCCAGAAGCTTGTTTGGCCCCGGGTCCGTACCCTACGAGCAGTACTTC. Residues: CARSLFGPGSVPYEQYF.

The genes are TRBV5-1 and TRBJ2-7; 7 bases are a match to TRBD1. The J segment lost 3 bases and the V segment lost 4 bases, leaving 16 bases of the junction unmatched. In germline, CDR1 is SGHRS, CDR2 YFSETQ. This CDR3 has 17 residues. The CDR3 reads CASSPRPRDSGSYEQYF. The CDR3 DNA is TGCGCCAGCAGCCCCAGGCCCCGGGACAGTGGGAGCTACGAGCAGTACTTC.

J is TRBJ2-3 and V is TRBV5-4, with D maybe TRBD1 (5 bases). This CDR3 spans 15 amino acids. V was pared by 4 bases and J by 1 base, with 13 bases between. Germline CDR1 SGHNT, CDR2 YYREEE (reference sequence). CDR3 sequence reads: CASSPFKGRTDTQYF. CDR3 in DNA: TGTGCCAGCAGCCCCTTTAAGGGGCGCACAGATACGCAGTATTTT. The complete variable domain, with remaining parts taken from reference TRBV5-4 and TRBJ2-3, reads ETGVTQSPTHLIKTRGQQVTLRCSSQSGHNTVSWYQQALGQGPQFIFQYYREEENGRGNFPPRFSGLQFPNYSSELNVNALELDDSALYLCASSPFKGRTDTQYFGPGTRLTVL.

V is TRBV7-7 and J is TRBJ2-3; the D is unclear. With 5 bases removed from V and 3 bases from J, the gap between germline ends came to 9 bases. Germline V lookup: CDR1 SSHAT, CDR2 FNYEAQ (reference sequence). The length of the CDR3 is 13 residues. The CDR3 DNA reads as TGTGCCAGCAGCCCGAGGCCTACAGATACGCAGTATTTT. Translation gives CASSPRPTDTQYF.

The chain couples TRBV5-6 to TRBJ1-1, with TRBD1 as a possible D gene (5 bases). Per the germline V gene, CDR1 is SGHDT and CDR2 is YYEEEE. With 3 bases removed from V and 1 base from J, the gap between germline ends came to 13 bases. The CDR3 extends over 15 amino acids. The CDR3 sequence: CASSSPGGWNTEAFF. The CDR3 DNA reads as TGTGCCAGCAGCTCGCCGGGGGGGTGGAACACTGAAGCTTTCTTT.

The rearrangement uses TRBV7-2 and TRBJ1-2; TRBD1 agrees at 10 bases. CDR1 SGHTA and CDR2 FQGNSA come from the germline V gene. Trimming removed 2 bases from V and 5 bases from J; junction bases left unmatched: 8. This CDR3 region has 16 residues. The CDR3 DNA follows: TGTGCCAGCAGCTTAACCGTACGGACAGGGGGATATGGCTACACCTTC. It specifies CASSLTVRTGGYGYTF. Complete variable domain (other parts from reference TRBV7-2 and TRBJ1-2): GAGVSQSPSNKVTEKGKDVELRCDPISGHTALYWYRQSLGQGLEFLIYFQGNSAPDKSGLPSDRFSAERTGGSVSTLTIQRTQQEDSAVYLCASSLTVRTGGYGYTFGSGTRLTVV.

J is TRBJ2-1 and V is TRBV9, with 8 positions matching TRBD2. The CDR3 totals 17 residues. Germline lookup yields CDR1 SGDLS and CDR2 YYNGEE. V dropped 0 bases and J dropped 1; count of bases not matched to a gene: 6. CDR3 region: CASSVGSGGRSYNEQFF. The CDR3 nucleotides read TGTGCCAGCAGCGTAGGATCGGGCGGGAGGTCCTACAATGAGCAGTTCTTC.

The CDR3 spells CASTPPGGGVGETQYF. CDR3 coding DNA: TGTGCCAGCACCCCACCCGGGGGAGGGGTCGGAGAGACCCAGTACTTC. The rearrangement uses TRBV5-4 and TRBJ2-5; 7 nucleotides line up with TRBD2. Germline V lookup: CDR1 SGHNT, CDR2 YYREEE (reference sequence). This CDR3 is 16 amino acids long. J was trimmed by 4 bases and V by 6 bases; bases with no gene match: 15.

The chain employs TRBV9 and TRBJ2-3; TRBD2 is a possible D gene (6 bases). The CDR3 is 15 residues long. Germline CDR1 reads SGDLS; CDR2 reads YYNGEE. The V end was cut by 1 base, the J end by 5 bases, with 14 bases between. This CDR3 reads CASSVRGGTGDTQYF. The CDR3 coding sequence is TGTGCCAGCAGCGTAAGAGGCGGGACGGGAGATACGCAGTATTTT.

This clone was recorded only once. V usage is TRBV28 and J usage is TRBJ2-7; D possibly corresponds to TRBD2 (5 bases). In germline, CDR1 is MDHEN, CDR2 SYDVKM. Trimming shortened V by 4 bases and J by 2 bases, and 12 bases separated the two germline ends. CDR3 length equals 14 residues. CDR3 in amino acids: CASSSIRDTYEQYF. Written as DNA, the CDR3 is TGTGCCAGCAGTTCGATCCGGGATACCTACGAGCAGTACTTC.

The chain joins TRBV7-9 to TRBJ2-7; D remains ambiguous. The germline CDR1 and CDR2 sequences are SEHNR and FQNEAQ (reference sequence). Trimming pared 6 bases from V and 2 bases from J, leaving 5 bases between. The CDR3 sequence is 11 residues long. CDR3 loop: CASSITYEQYF. Written as DNA, the CDR3 is TGTGCCAGCAGTATTACCTACGAGCAGTACTTC. The full variable domain, in which reference TRBV7-9 and TRBJ2-7 provide the parts outside the CDR3, is DTGVSQNPRHKITKRGQNVTFRCDPISEHNRLYWYRQTLGQGPEFLTYFQNEAQLEKSRLLSDRFSAERPKGSFSTLEIQRTEQGDSAMYLCASSITYEQYFGPGTRLTVT.

This chain uses TRBV29-1 with TRBJ1-4; D perhaps matches TRBD1 (5 bases). The CDR3 contains 15 residues. Trimming removed 7 bases at V and 8 bases at J, with 23 bases between. The germline V gene encodes CDR1 SQVTM and CDR2 ANQGSEA. The CDR3 region is CSAPGQGGPGEKLFF. The CDR3 DNA is TGCAGCGCTCCCGGGCAGGGCGGCCCAGGGGAAAAACTGTTTTTT. The full variable domain, rest sourced from reference TRBV29-1 and TRBJ1-4, is SAVISQKPSRDICQRGTSLTIQCQVDSQVTMMFWYRQQPGQSLTLIATANQGSEATYESGFVIDKFPISRPNLTFSTLTVSNMSPEDSSIYLCSAPGQGGPGEKLFFGSGTQLSVL.

This clone has just one count. The V gene is TRBV9, the J gene TRBJ1-2, with TRBD1 matching over 7 bases. Germline loops: CDR1 SGDLS, CDR2 YYNGEE. The CDR3 has 19 residues. The J segment lost 5 bases and the V segment lost 0 bases, leaving 19 bases of the junction unmatched. Here the CDR3 reads CASSVVGGIAPLGRYGYTF. The CDR3 DNA sequence: TGTGCCAGCAGCGTAGTAGGGGGCATAGCCCCATTGGGGAGGTATGGCTACACCTTC.

This chain links TRBV10-2 with TRBJ1-1, with D possibly matching TRBD1 (5 bases). CDR3 length equals 13 residues. The germline V gene encodes CDR1 WSHSY and CDR2 SAAADI. The ends were cut back, 4 bases at V and 1 base at J, with 7 bases in the middle. The CDR3 bases are TGCGCCAGCAGTGGGGGCAGGAACACTGAAGCTTTCTTT. This sequence encodes CASSGGRNTEAFF.

The chain joins TRBV6-5 to TRBJ2-7; 10 nucleotides line up with TRBD1. The ends lost 7 bases at V and 6 bases at J; junction bases unmatched: 12. This CDR3 comprises 15 residues. Germline CDR1 reads MNHEY; CDR2 reads SVGAGI. The chain's CDR3 is CASKGETGGFAEQYF. The CDR3 DNA is TGTGCCAGCAAGGGGGAGACAGGGGGCTTCGCCGAGCAGTACTTC.

This chain uses TRBV6-5 with TRBJ1-2; D not certain. The CDR3 sequence is 13 residues long. Between the trimmed V and J ends, which lost 6 bases and 5 bases, there was a span of 13 bases. Germline loops: CDR1 MNHEY, CDR2 SVGAGI. This CDR3 reads CASSTRLGYGYTF. The CDR3 coding sequence is TGTGCCAGCAGCACCCGGCTAGGTTATGGCTACACCTTC.

This clone was found once. The chain combines TRBV10-3 with TRBJ1-5, with 7 bases fitting TRBD1. CDR1 and CDR2 (germline): ENHRY, SYGVKD. Trimming took 6 bases from V and 3 from J; bases not matched to a gene: 2. The CDR3 loop spans 13 amino acids. The CDR3 sequence is CAISTGDNQPQHF. The CDR3, as DNA: TGTGCCATCAGCACAGGGGACAATCAGCCCCAGCATTTT.

This chain connects TRBV6-5 to TRBJ2-7, with 8 bases aligning to TRBD1. V gave up 2 bases and J gave up 0 bases; unmatched junction bases: 3. This CDR3 spans 15 amino acids. The germline gives CDR1 MNHEY, CDR2 SVGAGI. CDR3 bases: TGTGCCAGCAGTTACGGACAGGGTAGCTCCTACGAGCAGTACTTC. Amino acid sequence: CASSYGQGSSYEQYF.

This clone has just one count. Here the CDR3 DNA reads TGTGCCAGCAGTTTATCGCCCCTAGGCCTTAATGAAAAACTGTTTTTT. Protein sequence: CASSLSPLGLNEKLFF. V usage is TRBV27 and J usage is TRBJ1-4; the D is unclear. Trimming removed 0 bases from V and 4 bases from J, with 12 bases in between. Per the germline V gene, CDR1 is MNHEY and CDR2 is SMNVEV (reference sequence). This CDR3 has 16 residues. Full variable domain (missing parts from reference TRBV27 and TRBJ1-4): EAQVTQNPRYLITVTGKKLTVTCSQNMNHEYMSWYRQDPGLGLRQIYYSMNVEVTDKGDVPEGYKVSRKEKRNFPLILESPSPNQTSLYFCASSLSPLGLNEKLFFGSGTQLSVL.

CDR3 protein: CASSPGTGAYEQYF. Here the CDR3 DNA reads TGTGCCAGCAGTCCCGGGACAGGGGCCTACGAGCAGTACTTC. The rearrangement joins TRBV28 to TRBJ2-7; 10 bases fit TRBD1. The J segment lost 2 bases and the V segment lost 5 bases, leaving 3 bases of the junction unmatched. The germline V gene has CDR1 MDHEN and CDR2 SYDVKM. This CDR3 is 14 amino acids long.

V is TRBV7-9 and J is TRBJ2-5, with D maybe TRBD2 (5 bases). Germline CDR1 SEHNR, CDR2 FQNEAQ (reference sequence). V was shortened by 5 bases and J by 2 bases, with 15 bases between the two germline ends. CDR3 length: 15 residues. The CDR3 protein is CASSLPRGYQETQYF. CDR3 DNA: TGTGCCAGCAGCCTCCCCCGGGGATATCAAGAGACCCAGTACTTC. The variable domain in full, with the rest retrieved from reference TRBV7-9 and TRBJ2-5, is DTGVSQNPRHKITKRGQNVTFRCDPISEHNRLYWYRQTLGQGPEFLTYFQNEAQLEKSRLLSDRFSAERPKGSFSTLEIQRTEQGDSAMYLCASSLPRGYQETQYFGPGTRLLVL.

The chain couples TRBV9 to TRBJ1-4; maybe TRBD1 (5 bases). V was clipped by 3 bases and J by 7 bases, with 19 bases between them. CDR1 is SGDLS, CDR2 YYNGEE, per germline. The CDR3 runs to 16 residues. CDR3 in amino acids: CASSEAGGVVSEKLFF. The CDR3 bases are TGTGCCAGCAGCGAGGCGGGGGGGGTGGTTTCTGAAAAACTGTTTTTT.

V gene TRBV18 combines with J gene TRBJ2-3; 8 positions agree with TRBD2. V was pared by 1 base and J by 3 bases, with 6 bases of the junction left unmatched. CDR3 length: 16 residues. The germline V gene encodes CDR1 KGHSH and CDR2 LQKENI. CDR3 sequence reads: CASSPLSGSITDTQYF. The DNA for the CDR3 is TGTGCCAGCTCACCACTCAGCGGGAGTATAACAGATACGCAGTATTTT. The full variable domain, rest sourced from reference TRBV18 and TRBJ2-3, is NAGVMQNPRHLVRRRGQEARLRCSPMKGHSHVYWYRQLPEEGLKFMVYLQKENIIDESGMPKERFSAEFPKEGPSILRIQQVVRGDSAAYFCASSPLSGSITDTQYFGPGTRLTVL.

The genes are TRBV7-9 and TRBJ2-7, with D unresolved. The CDR3 sequence is 14 residues long. Germline V CDR1 and CDR2: SEHNR, FQNEAQ (reference sequence). The ends were cut back, 1 base at V and 2 bases at J, with 9 bases in the middle. CDR3 sequence reads: CASSLGVAPYEQYF. The CDR3 DNA reads TGTGCCAGCAGCTTAGGAGTAGCCCCCTACGAGCAGTACTTC. The whole variable domain, filled in from reference TRBV7-9 and TRBJ2-7, reads DTGVSQNPRHKITKRGQNVTFRCDPISEHNRLYWYRQTLGQGPEFLTYFQNEAQLEKSRLLSDRFSAERPKGSFSTLEIQRTEQGDSAMYLCASSLGVAPYEQYFGPGTRLTVT.

The genes are TRBV5-4 and TRBJ1-1, with a weak D call TRBD1 (5 bases). The V and J ends lost 2 bases and 4 bases respectively, with 15 bases between them. In germline, CDR1 is SGHNT, CDR2 YYREEE (reference sequence). CDR3 length: 15 amino acids. The CDR3 DNA reads TGTGCCAGCAGCTTTTGGGGCGGGGGAGGCACTGAAGCTTTCTTT. Translation: CASSFWGGGGTEAFF. Combining the CDR3 with reference TRBV5-4 and TRBJ1-1 gives the whole variable domain ETGVTQSPTHLIKTRGQQVTLRCSSQSGHNTVSWYQQALGQGPQFIFQYYREEENGRGNFPPRFSGLQFPNYSSELNVNALELDDSALYLCASSFWGGGGTEAFFGQGTRLTVV.